This T cell receptor (beta chain) was sequenced in a study of Ad26.COV2.S vaccination and SARS-CoV-2 variants. The treatment: around 19 received Ad26.COV2.S at low or high dose, single or two shots; a few received placebo; per-sample allocation not given. Sampling was done on day 63 after the first vaccine or placebo injection. Sequenced by immunoSEQ multiplex PCR; TCRdb stores in-frame clones only, minus some. This table holds roughly 270,000 clones, over 75% found once. This clone has more than one count but fewer than ten. Antigen unknown. Findings and limits, study-wide: From the TCR breadth and depth analyses, total T cell responses may have been underestimated.

The TCR sequence derives from a person aged 18-60 years who received the Ad26.COV2.S COVID-19 vaccine or a placebo. The sequences come from peripheral blood, collected in a trial of Ad26.COV2.S vaccine versus placebo.

The chain's CDR3 is CASSLLQDNEQFF. The CDR3 region has the DNA TGTGCCAGCAGCTTGCTTCAGGACAATGAGCAGTTCTTC. This chain joins TRBV5-6 and TRBJ2-1, with D unclear. The CDR3 contains 13 residues. V shed 1 base and J shed 5 bases, with 7 bases lying between them. Germline loops: CDR1 SGHDT, CDR2 YYEEEE.